This T cell receptor beta chain appears in the sequencing data of a study of T cell responses to AZD1222 COVID-19 vaccine. The table came from immunoSEQ multiplex PCR; TCRdb's copy has only in-frame clones and leaves some out. The sample has some 150,000 clones; more than 85% are singletons. This clone appeared once. Germline CDR1 reads KGHSH; CDR2 reads LQKENI. The CDR3 is 14 amino acids. Trimming stripped 4 bases from V and 0 bases from J, with 7 bases between. The material sequenced was peripheral blood, taken on day 0 of AZD1222 vaccination. The chain employs TRBV18 and TRBJ1-5; no clear D gene. The origin of this receptor is an adult in good health. The CDR3 nucleotides are TGTGCCAGCTCACTGGACGGTAGCAATCAGCCCCAGCATTTT. Amino acid sequence: CASSLDGSNQPQHF.